One T cell receptor beta chain is described in this entry. What antigen it recognizes has not been identified. It has no much larger one-base neighbor in the sample; base qualities were not kept. This sample stems from a study of response to subunit inactivated influenza vaccine (dated by TCRdb to 2016 to 2018). In terms of the full investigation: Deep quantitative T cell receptor repertoire profiling was used in the study to track responses to a trivalent subunit inactivated influenza vaccine. What the research found in general, with its limitations: It was suggested by the authors that each seasonal influenza vaccination may recruit only a limited number of new T cells.

The receptor library was made with RT-PCR. The reads were generated on an Illumina HiSeq 2500. The public reads were run again by TCRdb, first through fastp at Q25 and then through MiXCR, and only productive beta chains were kept. One record per CDR3 amino acid sequence lists the most common genes and DNA. The sample table records about 700,000 distinct CDR3 sequences; less than 20% of these occur just once. Around a tenth of the sample is in the top ten clones. V loses 4 bases of germline sequence and J loses 0 bases, and the interval between the two ends is 9 bases. From its cysteine to its phenylalanine, the CDR3 spans 15 amino acids. Only the CDR3 region is kept as DNA, spanning 45 bases read in frame from base 1. CDR1 and CDR2, looked up from the germline V gene (reference sequence), are SEHNR and FQNEAQ.

The sequences come from PBMCs from blood, collected 12 days after vaccination. The sequence joins TRBV7-9 to TRBJ1-4; the D gene is unclear. The TCR originated in a man aged 45-65 years who received an inactivated influenza vaccine. Donor details come from another sample of the same person, matched by shared clones. The base sequence is TGTGCCAGCAGCTCGCTCAGGACAACTAATGAAAAACTGTTTTTT. Its product reads: CASSSLRTTNEKLFF. The CDR3 plus the reference TRBV7-9 and TRBJ1-4 genes for the other parts give the full variable domain: DTGVSQNPRHKITKRGQNVTFRCDPISEHNRLYWYRQTLGQGPEFLTYFQNEAQLEKSRLLSDRFSAERPKGSFSTLEIQRTEQGDSAMYLCASSSLRTTNEKLFFGSGTQLSVL.